The TCR beta chain described here comes from a study of T cells in Graves' hyperthyroidism and ophthalmopathy. The CDR3 loop spans 16 amino acids. Germline V CDR1 and CDR2: SGHAT, FQNNGV. The V end was cut by 2 bases, the J end by 5 bases, with 18 bases between. What was amplified from RNA transcripts were TCR beta CDR3 regions. TCR CDR3 underwent first-round RT-PCR with the HTBI primer set. Using its own MiXCR run on the multiplex PCR reads, TCRdb lists one record per CDR3 protein. The table lists a few hundred thousand distinct CDR3 sequences, roughly 46% of them singletons. This clonotype was obtained from a woman aged 18-29 years with Graves' hyperthyroidism. The chain recombines TRBV11-2 with TRBJ2-5; D may correspond to TRBD1 or TRBD2 (5 bases each). The sequenced sample consisted of peripheral blood or thyroid tissue (not recorded which). In nucleotides, the CDR3 is TGTGCCAGCAGCTTATCGAAGGGGACGAGAAGCGAGACCCAGTACTTC. This encodes CASSLSKGTRSETQYF.